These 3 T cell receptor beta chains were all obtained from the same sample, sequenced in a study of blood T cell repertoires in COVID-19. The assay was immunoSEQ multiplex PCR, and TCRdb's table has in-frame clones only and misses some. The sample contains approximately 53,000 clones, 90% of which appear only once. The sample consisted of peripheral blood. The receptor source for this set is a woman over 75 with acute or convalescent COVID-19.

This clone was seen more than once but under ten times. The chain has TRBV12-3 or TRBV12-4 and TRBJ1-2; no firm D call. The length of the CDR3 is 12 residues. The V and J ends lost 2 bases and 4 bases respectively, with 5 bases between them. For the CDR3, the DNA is TGTGCCAGCAGTTTAAACACCTATGGCTACACCTTC. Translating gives CASSLNTYGYTF.

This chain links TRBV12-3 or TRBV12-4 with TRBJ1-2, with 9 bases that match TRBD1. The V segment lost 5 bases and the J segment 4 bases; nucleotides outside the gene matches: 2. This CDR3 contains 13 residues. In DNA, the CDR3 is TGTGCCAGCAGTACGGACAGGGGCTATGGCTACACCTTC. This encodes CASSTDRGYGYTF.

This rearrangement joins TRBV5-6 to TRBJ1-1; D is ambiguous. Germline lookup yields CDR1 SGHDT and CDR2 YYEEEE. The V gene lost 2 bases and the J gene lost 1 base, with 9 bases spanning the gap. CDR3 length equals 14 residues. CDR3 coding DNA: TGTGCCAGCAGCTTTATCGCAGGGAACACTGAAGCTTTCTTT. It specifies CASSFIAGNTEAFF.